This T cell receptor (beta chain) was recovered during a study of blood T cell repertoires in COVID-19. Produced via immunoSEQ multiplex PCR; TCRdb's table is partial and in-frame only. The top ten hold about 5% of the sample, which has a few hundred thousand clones, 80% to 85% seen once. Donors were grouped by their self-reported clinical history. V was cut by 3 bases and J by 0 bases, with 14 bases left in between. Germline CDR1 and CDR2: SGHDN and FVKESK. This CDR3 has 17 amino acids. The genes are TRBV14 and TRBJ1-4; D perhaps matches TRBD1 (5 bases). This sequence originates from a man aged 40-49 years who had been exposed to COVID-19. The sequencing sample was made of PBMCs or T cells enriched from blood (not recorded which). For the CDR3, the DNA is TGTGCCAGCAGCCACACGACAGTATCCGCAACTAATGAAAAACTGTTTTTT. Residues: CASSHTTVSATNEKLFF.